This is a list of T cell receptor beta chains from one sample in a study of T cells expressing NK-cell markers. From the 5' RACE reads, TCRdb lists one entry per CDR3 protein and no DNA. The sample table includes about 460,000 distinct CDR3 sequences. Sequenced material: blood T cells: a sorted CD56 or NKG2C T cell subset, CD4+ or CD8+ T cells, or bulk PBMC T cells (not recorded which). These TCRs come from a woman aged 45-65 years in good health. The CDR3 runs from the conserved cysteine through the conserved F or W.

cdr3_length	v_call	j_call	cdr3_aa
15	TRBV12-3/TRBV12-4	TRBJ1-4	CASSFGGMAYEKLFF
13	TRBV20-1	TRBJ2-1	CSARDPGLAGWFF
13	TRBV11-2	TRBJ1-5	CASSGGTNQPQHF
14	TRBV2	TRBJ2-1	CASSEATSFGEQFF
15	TRBV9	TRBJ2-7	CASSVVGSGSYEQYF
15	TRBV7-3	TRBJ2-1	CASSLTAGGPNEQFF
12	TRBV12-3/TRBV12-4	TRBJ1-1	CASTPDTREAFF
13	TRBV6-6	TRBJ1-2	CASSPQGSHGYTF
14	TRBV5-1	TRBJ2-5	CASKLEVGQETQYF
15	TRBV24-1	TRBJ2-2	CATSVGTANTGELFF
16	TRBV20-1	TRBJ2-1	CSASATRDYTYNEQFF
12	TRBV20-1	TRBJ2-1	CSAGALTHEQFF
17	TRBV11-2	TRBJ2-3	CASSLRADRGRTDTQYF
14	TRBV19	TRBJ2-2	CASNVGRAAGELFF
17	TRBV5-5	TRBJ2-3	CASSRSAGTSGLDTQYF
18	TRBV12-5	TRBJ2-7	CASGLPDRGRAEGREQYF
15	TRBV7-2	TRBJ2-7	CASSRTSGSSYEQYF
16	TRBV7-8	TRBJ2-7	CASSFKPGLAGAEQYF
15	TRBV30	TRBJ2-7	CAWRVLGTATYEQYF
19	TRBV15	TRBJ1-3	CATSRVQGDSQFSGNTIYF
17	TRBV20-1	TRBJ2-1	CSARPASGLAGESEQFF
14	TRBV11-2	TRBJ2-3	CASSLGYRTGAQYF
15	TRBV6-2/TRBV6-3	TRBJ2-1	CASSSPGGRNNEQFF
18	TRBV9	TRBJ2-1	CASSVESSGSVSYNEQFF
11	TRBV30	TRBJ2-2	CAWGRTGELFF
14	TRBV18	TRBJ2-7	CASSAGHLSYEQYF
17	TRBV6-5	TRBJ2-5	CASSLLGGLAGVETQYF
15	TRBV11-1	TRBJ1-5	CASSQGQGSDQPQHF
16	TRBV4-1	TRBJ2-1	CASSLRTVPTYNEQFF
14	TRBV15	TRBJ2-3	CATSRLVVTDTQYF
15	TRBV20-1	TRBJ1-4	CSARDRAGINEKLFF
14	TRBV5-1	TRBJ2-5	CASSFQGKEETQYF
15	TRBV30	TRBJ1-2	CAWRTPGAANYGYTF
16	TRBV6-5	TRBJ2-3	CASSYSRGIGTDTQYF
16	TRBV4-1	TRBJ1-5	CASSQDWAASNQPQHF
13	TRBV29-1	TRBJ2-3	CSIRYGLLDTQYF
14	TRBV2	TRBJ1-1	CASTLGDRDTEAFF
16	TRBV11-2	TRBJ2-4	CASSPNTDLAKNIQYF
13	TRBV2	TRBJ1-2	CASKIGTGNGYTF
15	TRBV6-5	TRBJ2-1	CASSSLAGLYNEQFF
12	TRBV24-1	TRBJ2-5	CATSEGFGTQYF
16	TRBV5-1	TRBJ1-1	CASSLGPRDMNTEAFF
14	TRBV9	TRBJ1-1	CASSVVVANTEAFF
14	TRBV15	TRBJ2-3	CATSSIGPGHTQYF
17	TRBV13	TRBJ2-1	CASSGDPFRQGSNEQFF
12	TRBV12-5	TRBJ2-1	CASKLAGRPQFF
16	TRBV18	TRBJ2-6	CASSPPTVSGANVLTF
16	TRBV7-2	TRBJ2-2	CASSSYPGGNTGELFF
15	TRBV6-2/TRBV6-3	TRBJ1-2	CASSYVVSRAGGYTF
15	TRBV25-1	TRBJ1-6	CASSGLTGSNSPLHF
18	TRBV7-2	TRBJ2-1	CASSRRLAGAGSYNEQFF
11	TRBV20-1	TRBJ2-3	CSARGTPTQYF
16	TRBV7-2	TRBJ2-2	CASSLKGLAFGGELFF
19	TRBV6-8	TRBJ2-7	CASKPSGTSGTSSSYEQYF
17	TRBV15	TRBJ2-2	CATSRDRGQPNTGELFF
16	TRBV5-1	TRBJ2-5	CASSLALSGRTETQYF
12	TRBV29-1	TRBJ2-3	CSVDPGSDTQYF
15	TRBV3-1	TRBJ2-7	CASSQTRDRVHEQYF
16	TRBV7-9	TRBJ2-5	CASSPSGTAARETQYF